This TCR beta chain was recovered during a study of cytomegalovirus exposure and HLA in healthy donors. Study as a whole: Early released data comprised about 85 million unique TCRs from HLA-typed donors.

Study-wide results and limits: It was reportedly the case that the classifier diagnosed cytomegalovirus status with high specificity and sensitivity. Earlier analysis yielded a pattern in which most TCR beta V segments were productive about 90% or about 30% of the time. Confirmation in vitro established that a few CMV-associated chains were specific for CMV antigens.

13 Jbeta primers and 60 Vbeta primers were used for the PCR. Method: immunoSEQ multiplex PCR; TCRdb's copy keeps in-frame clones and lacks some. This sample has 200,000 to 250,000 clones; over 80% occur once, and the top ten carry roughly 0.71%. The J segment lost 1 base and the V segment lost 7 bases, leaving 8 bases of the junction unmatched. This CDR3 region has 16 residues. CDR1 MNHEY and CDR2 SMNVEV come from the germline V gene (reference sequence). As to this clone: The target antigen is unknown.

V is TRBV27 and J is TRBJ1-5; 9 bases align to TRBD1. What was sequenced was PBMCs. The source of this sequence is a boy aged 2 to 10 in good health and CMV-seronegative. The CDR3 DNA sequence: TGTGCCAGCACCTCTTCTGGGACAGGGAGCAATCAGCCCCAGCATTTT. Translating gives CASTSSGTGSNQPQHF.